Listed here are 19 T cell receptor beta chains from one sample, sequenced in a study of T cell responses to AZD1222 COVID-19 vaccine. Clones were sequenced by immunoSEQ multiplex PCR, and TCRdb holds only the in-frame ones, with some missing. The sample lists roughly 180,000 clones, 94% occurring once. The sequenced sample was peripheral blood, obtained 28 days after the second AZD1222 dose. All receptors derive from an adult who received the AZD1222 COVID-19 vaccine.

The sample holds one count of this clone. V usage is TRBV3-1 (or the pseudogene TRBV3-2) and J usage is TRBJ1-4; TRBD1 might be the D (5 bases). This CDR3 has 15 amino acids. The V gene lost 4 bases and the J gene lost 7 bases, with 16 bases spanning the gap. Germline loops: CDR1 LGHDT, CDR2 YNNKEL (reference sequence). The CDR3 protein is CASSPLGGESEKLFF. The DNA of the CDR3 is TGTGCCAGCAGCCCCCTGGGGGGTGAGAGTGAAAAACTGTTTTTT.

The chain employs TRBV9 and TRBJ2-7, with a weak D call TRBD2 (7 bases). Germline values: CDR1 SGDLS, CDR2 YYNGEE. The CDR3 has 16 amino acids. Trimming took off 4 bases at V and 4 bases at J, with 21 bases between the two ends. In DNA form, the CDR3 reads TGTGCCAGCAGCCCAGGGGAGGGGAACGTGCGGTACGAGCAGTACTTC. Translating gives CASSPGEGNVRYEQYF. The full variable domain, its missing parts supplied by reference TRBV9 and TRBJ2-7, is DSGVTQTPKHLITATGQRVTLRCSPRSGDLSVYWYQQSLDQGLQFLIQYYNGEERAKGNILERFSAQQFPDLHSELNLSSLELGDSALYFCASSPGEGNVRYEQYFGPGTRLTVT.

CDR3 nucleotide sequence: TGTGCCATCAGGGAGGGTTACAATCAGCCCCAGCATTTT. This encodes CAIREGYNQPQHF. The V call is TRBV10-3, the J call TRBJ1-5; D not certain. Germline V lookup: CDR1 ENHRY, CDR2 SYGVKD. The V end was cut by 6 bases, the J end by 3 bases, with 9 bases between. The CDR3 is 13 amino acids.

This chain links TRBV7-2 with TRBJ1-1; D not certain. Germline loops: CDR1 SGHTA, CDR2 FQGNSA. CDR3 length equals 14 residues. The V end lost 0 bases, the J end lost 7 bases, and 12 bases lay between the germline ends. DNA of the CDR3: TGTGCCAGCAGCTTAGCGATCCCCGGAGTTGAAGCTTTCTTT. It is translated as CASSLAIPGVEAFF.

The chain combines TRBV29-1 with TRBJ2-7, with 11 bases identical to TRBD1. Trimming at V came to 4 bases and at J to 5 bases, leaving 4 bases not matched to a gene. Per the germline V gene, CDR1 is SQVTM and CDR2 is ANQGSEA. CDR3 size: 13 residues. The CDR3 is CSVVGTGGDEQYF. The CDR3 DNA is TGCAGCGTTGTCGGGACAGGGGGTGACGAGCAGTACTTC.

This chain uses TRBV6-2 or TRBV6-3 with TRBJ2-1, with D perhaps matching TRBD1 (5 bases). V was shortened by 0 bases and J by 6 bases, with 15 bases between the two germline ends. The CDR3 is 16 amino acids. The V gene's germline CDR1 is MNHEY and CDR2 SVGEGT. This CDR3 is CASSYSRRQQPNEQFF. CDR3 DNA: TGTGCCAGCAGTTACTCGCGGAGACAGCAGCCCAATGAGCAGTTCTTC.

The CDR3 sequence is CASSLAVFGYTF. For the CDR3, the DNA is TGTGCCAGCAGTTTAGCGGTTTTTGGCTACACCTTC. This chain uses TRBV28 with TRBJ1-2; no definite D call. There are 12 residues in the CDR3. The ends were cut back, 2 bases at V and 7 bases at J, with 8 bases in the middle. Germline V gives CDR1 MDHEN, CDR2 SYDVKM.

This chain uses TRBV5-4 with TRBJ2-7; D is ambiguous. V was clipped by 0 bases and J by 5 bases, with 9 bases between them. Germline V lookup: CDR1 SGHNT, CDR2 YYREEE (reference sequence). This CDR3 spans 13 amino acids. CDR3 nucleotide sequence: TGTGCCAGCAGCTTGGAAAGAGGCCACGAGCAGTACTTC. Amino acid sequence: CASSLERGHEQYF. Based on the CDR3 plus reference TRBV5-4 and TRBJ2-7, the full variable domain is ETGVTQSPTHLIKTRGQQVTLRCSSQSGHNTVSWYQQALGQGPQFIFQYYREEENGRGNFPPRFSGLQFPNYSSELNVNALELDDSALYLCASSLERGHEQYFGPGTRLTVT.

This chain joins TRBV18 and TRBJ1-5, with D perhaps TRBD1 (5 bases). V lost 5 bases and J 0 bases, leaving 8 bases between the germline ends. This CDR3 spans 14 amino acids. CDR1 and CDR2 (germline): KGHSH, LQKENI. The CDR3 loop is CASSGGISNQPQHF. The CDR3 coding sequence is TGTGCCAGCTCAGGGGGGATTAGCAATCAGCCCCAGCATTTT.

The V call is TRBV3-1 (or the pseudogene TRBV3-2), the J call TRBJ1-3; D gene unclear. Deletions cut 5 bases from V and 3 bases from J, with 8 bases between. Germline V gives CDR1 LGHDT, CDR2 YNNKEL (reference sequence). CDR3 length equals 13 residues. The CDR3 region is CASSNHFGNTIYF. The CDR3 bases are TGTGCCAGCAGCAATCATTTTGGAAACACCATATATTTT.

The chain links TRBV11-2 to TRBJ2-7; D is unresolved. Trimming removed 4 bases at V and 6 bases at J, with 22 bases between. The CDR3 runs 16 residues. Germline V gives CDR1 SGHAT, CDR2 FQNNGV. CDR3 protein: CASSYGRWVGLSEQYF. The CDR3 region has the DNA TGTGCCAGCAGCTATGGGCGGTGGGTAGGCCTTTCCGAGCAGTACTTC.

This sequence joins TRBV7-3 and TRBJ2-2; TRBD2 matches at 7 bases. CDR1 SGHTA and CDR2 FQGTGA come from the germline V gene. The V and J ends lost 5 bases and 3 bases, in that order; junction bases with no gene match: 12. This CDR3 is built from 17 residues. CDR3 coding DNA: TGTGCCAGCAGCATCCTAGCGGCGTCAGGGTACACCGGGGAGCTGTTTTTT. Its translation is CASSILAASGYTGELFF.

V is TRBV7-6 and J is TRBJ2-3; 10 bases fit TRBD2. Germline V gives CDR1 SGHVS, CDR2 FNYEAQ. With V trimmed by 1 base and J by 6 bases, 7 bases remained unmatched. CDR3 length: 16 residues. CDR3 sequence (DNA): TGTGCCAGCAGCTTAGGGACTAGCGGAGGGGCGGATACGCAGTATTTT. Its translation: CASSLGTSGGADTQYF.

The V call is TRBV6-6, the J call TRBJ2-1; possible D gene TRBD2, 5 bases. The V gene lost 7 bases and the J gene lost 9 bases, with 13 bases spanning the gap. This CDR3 contains 12 residues. Per the germline V gene, CDR1 is MNHNY and CDR2 is SVGAGI (reference sequence). The CDR3: CASKGAGSEQFF. The CDR3 DNA follows: TGTGCCAGCAAGGGCGCGGGTAGTGAGCAGTTCTTC.

The chain is built from TRBV19 and TRBJ2-3; the D gene is possibly TRBD2 (5 bases). Germline V gene lookup returns CDR1 LNHDA and CDR2 SQIVND (reference sequence). The CDR3 has 15 amino acids. V gave up 7 bases and J gave up 5 bases, with 19 bases separating them. The CDR3 region has the DNA TGTGCCAGTAAACCCTCCGCAGGCAGCGGAGATACGCAGTATTTT. This codes for CASKPSAGSGDTQYF.

The sample holds one count of this clone. The V call is TRBV27, the J call TRBJ2-1, with a weak D call TRBD2 (6 bases). CDR1 is MNHEY and CDR2 is SMNVEV in the germline V gene (reference sequence). The CDR3 has 17 residues. Trimming cost V 6 bases and J 4 bases, with 22 bases left between them. CDR3 nucleotide sequence: TGTGCCAGCAGGGAGGGTCCCGAAACTAAACCTTACAATGAGCAGTTCTTC. This gives the protein CASREGPETKPYNEQFF.

The V and J genes are TRBV19 and TRBJ2-3, with a tentative D call TRBD1 (6 bases). The CDR3 runs to 15 residues. V lost 2 bases and J 6 bases, leaving 15 bases between the germline ends. The V gene's germline CDR1 is LNHDA and CDR2 SQIVND (reference sequence). The CDR3 protein is CASSIQQGFSDTQYF. CDR3 DNA: TGTGCCAGTAGTATACAACAGGGATTTAGCGATACGCAGTATTTT.

J is TRBJ1-3 and V is TRBV5-4; D remains unclear. CDR3 length equals 16 residues. Looked up from germline, CDR1 is SGHNT and CDR2 is YYREEE (reference sequence). Trimming removed 1 base at V and 0 bases at J, with 11 bases between. CDR3 loop: CASSLSGSHSGNTIYF. The CDR3 coding sequence is TGTGCCAGCAGCTTGTCCGGTTCGCACTCTGGAAACACCATATATTTT.

The chain recombines TRBV7-9 with TRBJ1-2; 9 positions agree with TRBD1. The CDR3 has 16 amino acids. The V segment lost 4 bases and the J segment 2 bases; nucleotides outside the gene matches: 8. Germline loops: CDR1 SEHNR, CDR2 FQNEAQ (reference sequence). The CDR3 is CASSWGTGTGNYGYTF. CDR3 DNA: TGTGCCAGCAGCTGGGGAACCGGGACAGGGAACTATGGCTACACCTTC. Full variable domain (outside the CDR3, taken from reference TRBV7-9 and TRBJ1-2): DTGVSQNPRHKITKRGQNVTFRCDPISEHNRLYWYRQTLGQGPEFLTYFQNEAQLEKSRLLSDRFSAERPKGSFSTLEIQRTEQGDSAMYLCASSWGTGTGNYGYTFGSGTRLTVV.